The 30 T cell receptor beta chains in this list originate from one sample, sequenced in a study of cytomegalovirus exposure and HLA in healthy donors. It was with 60 Vbeta and 13 Jbeta primers that the PCR ran. Assay used: immunoSEQ multiplex PCR; TCRdb lists only in-frame clones, some missing. The data show 200,000 or so clones, about 80% seen once. Sequenced input: PBMCs. The receptors derive from a woman aged 18-30 years in good health and CMV-seropositive.

Written as DNA, the CDR3 is TGCGCCAGCAGCCGAGGTGCCTATCCGCGGGCTAATGAAAAACTGTTTTTT. Its translation is CASSRGAYPRANEKLFF. The rearrangement uses TRBV5-1 and TRBJ1-4; D unclear. Germline V gene sequence: CDR1 SGHRS, CDR2 YFSETQ. The germline V and J ends were trimmed by 4 bases and 3 bases, with 19 bases remaining between them. This CDR3 comprises 17 residues.

This clone was detected only once. The chain links TRBV18 to TRBJ2-2; 9 bases line up with TRBD1. Germline trimming cut 0 bases from V and 2 bases from J; bases unmatched to any gene: 4. CDR3 length: 17 amino acids. Germline CDR1 and CDR2: KGHSH and LQKENI. The CDR3 region has the DNA TGTGCCAGCTCACCACCCTTGGGACAGGGCAACACCGGGGAGCTGTTTTTT. This codes for CASSPPLGQGNTGELFF.

CDR3 sequence reads: CASSATGREETQYF. CDR3 coding DNA: TGTGCCAGCAGCGCGACAGGACGAGAAGAGACCCAGTACTTC. V gene TRBV5-4 combines with J gene TRBJ2-5, with a tentative D call TRBD1 (6 bases). This CDR3 spans 14 amino acids. Trimming took off 4 bases at V and 3 bases at J, with 13 bases between the two ends. Germline loops: CDR1 SGHNT, CDR2 YYREEE (reference sequence).

The chain joins TRBV4-3 to TRBJ1-5, with D possibly TRBD1 on 5 matching bases. The V end was cut by 0 bases, the J end by 2 bases, with 14 bases between. Germline values: CDR1 LGHNA, CDR2 YSLEER. The CDR3 is made up of 17 amino acids. CDR3 nucleotide sequence: TGCGCCAGCAGCCAAGATTCGGGAGGGGCGGGCAATCAGCCCCAGCATTTT. It yields the protein CASSQDSGGAGNQPQHF.

A single count supports this clone. The V call is TRBV10-2, the J call TRBJ2-1, with 8 bases that match TRBD2. There are 16 residues in the CDR3. Germline V CDR1 and CDR2: WSHSY, SAAADI. V shed 6 bases and J 13 bases; nucleotides not matched to a gene: 20. The DNA for the CDR3 is TGCGCCAGCAGAAAGCGGTTGGCTAGCGGGTTAGAGACACAGTTCTTC. It translates to CASRKRLASGLETQFF.

This chain joins TRBV20-1 and TRBJ1-2; D is unresolved. The CDR3 loop spans 10 amino acids. CDR1 and CDR2 from the germline V gene are DFQATT and SNEGSKA (reference sequence). V was cut by 7 bases and J by 4 bases, with 7 bases left in between. As DNA, the CDR3 is TGCAGTGTTGGGAGCTATGGCTACACCTTC. Translating it yields CSVGSYGYTF.

The J gene is TRBJ1-4, the V gene TRBV12-5; possible D gene TRBD1, 6 bases. The CDR3 totals 18 residues. Germline V CDR1 and CDR2: LGHNT, FRNRAP. Deletions cut 0 bases from V and 0 bases from J, with 14 bases between. CDR3 bases: TGTGCTAGTGGTTTGGTACTCGGACAGTATACAACTAATGAAAAACTGTTTTTT. It is translated as CASGLVLGQYTTNEKLFF.

This chain links TRBV19 with TRBJ2-3; 12 positions agree with TRBD2. The CDR3 has 17 amino acids. The trim removed 7 bases at V and 1 base at J, leaving 9 bases unmatched. From germline, CDR1 is LNHDA and CDR2 SQIVND (reference sequence). CDR3: CASTSWRTSGGTDTQYF. For the CDR3, the DNA is TGTGCCAGTACCTCATGGAGGACTAGCGGGGGCACAGATACGCAGTATTTT.

This chain's CDR3 is CASSLGLRVETQYF. CDR3 bases: TGTGCCAGCAGCTTAGGACTCAGGGTTGAGACCCAGTACTTC. V gene TRBV11-2 combines with J gene TRBJ2-5; possible D gene TRBD1, 5 bases. V was cut by 1 base and J by 5 bases, with 11 bases left in between. This CDR3 comprises 14 residues. CDR1 is SGHAT and CDR2 is FQNNGV in the germline V gene.

This clone was seen a few times. The chain has TRBV11-1 and TRBJ2-3, with 7 bases matching TRBD2. Germline V CDR1 and CDR2: SGHAT, FQDESV (reference sequence). The CDR3 has 14 amino acids. V gave up 5 bases and J gave up 3 bases; unmatched junction bases: 5. DNA for the CDR3: TGTGCCAGCAGCCACGGGGGGACTACAGATACGCAGTATTTT. Its protein product is CASSHGGTTDTQYF.

The sample holds a few counts of this clone. The chain carries TRBV12-2 and TRBJ2-7; the DNA was not used to check the table's D call, TRBD2. TRBV12-2 represents a pseudogene. This CDR3 has 13 amino acids. CDR3 DNA: TGTGCAAGTCGCTTAAGCACGGGGTACGAGCAGTACGTC. Its translation is CASRLSTGYEQYV.

The chain links TRBV6-1 to TRBJ2-2, with 10 bases identical to TRBD2. The germline gives CDR1 MNHNS, CDR2 SASEGT. The V segment lost 3 bases and the J segment 5 bases; nucleotides outside the gene matches: 3. This CDR3 is 15 amino acids long. CDR3 DNA: TGTGCCAGCAGTGATGAGACTAGCGGGACCGGGGAGCTGTTTTTT. Amino acid sequence: CASSDETSGTGELFF.

The rearrangement joins TRBV19 to TRBJ1-2; D gene uncertain. The CDR3 is made up of 13 amino acids. Looked up from germline, CDR1 is LNHDA and CDR2 is SQIVND (reference sequence). The germline V and J ends were trimmed by 6 bases and 3 bases, with 11 bases remaining between them. The CDR3 loop is CASSRSEYYGYTF. The CDR3 nucleotides read TGTGCCAGTAGCCGCTCAGAATACTATGGCTACACCTTC. The full variable domain, completed using reference TRBV19 and TRBJ1-2, is DGGITQSPKYLFRKEGQNVTLSCEQNLNHDAMYWYRQDPGQGLRLIYYSQIVNDFQKGDIAEGYSVSREKKESFPLTVTSAQKNPTAFYLCASSRSEYYGYTFGSGTRLTVV.

Comments on this clone: Other DNA sequences in the sample encode the same CDR3. The V gene is TRBV5-1, the J gene TRBJ1-2; D possibly corresponds to TRBD1 (5 bases). The length of the CDR3 is 12 residues. V shed 0 bases and J shed 7 bases, with 7 bases lying between them. Germline V gene sequence: CDR1 SGHRS, CDR2 YFSETQ. The CDR3 is CASSLGQGGYTF. In nucleotides, the CDR3 is TGCGCCAGCAGCTTGGGGCAGGGTGGCTACACCTTC.

In DNA form, the CDR3 reads TGTGCCAGCAGCGTTACTAGCGGGGAGGGGTTCTACGAGCAGTACTTC. It is translated as CASSVTSGEGFYEQYF. The chain employs TRBV9 and TRBJ2-7, with 10 bases identical to TRBD2. Trimming took 2 bases from V and 3 from J; bases not matched to a gene: 8. Germline-derived CDR1 and CDR2 are SGDLS and YYNGEE. CDR3 length: 16 amino acids.

The genes are TRBV27 and TRBJ1-1, with D uncertain. The germline V and J ends were trimmed by 3 bases and 3 bases, with 8 bases remaining between them. CDR3 length equals 13 residues. Germline V gene data show CDR1 as MNHEY and CDR2 as SMNVEV (reference sequence). The CDR3 nucleotides read TGTGCCAGCAGTTTTTACCGGTACACTGAAGCTTTCTTT. It yields the protein CASSFYRYTEAFF.

The rearrangement links TRBV7-8 to TRBJ2-7; D perhaps matches TRBD1 (6 bases). CDR1 and CDR2 from the germline V gene are SGHVS and FQNEAQ. CDR3 length: 13 residues. V was trimmed by 5 bases and J by 2 bases, leaving 10 bases between them. CDR3 coding DNA: TGTGCCAGCAGCACAACAGGGACCTACGAGCAGTACGTC. This gives the protein CASSTTGTYEQYV.

The chain employs TRBV2 and TRBJ1-1; tentative D call: TRBD1 (5 bases). CDR3 length: 13 amino acids. V dropped 8 bases and J dropped 4 bases, with 14 bases sitting between them. CDR1 and CDR2 (germline): SNHLY, FYNNEI. The CDR3 region is CASSHGGGTEAFF. The CDR3 DNA reads as TGTGCCAGCTCTCATGGGGGGGGCACTGAAGCTTTCTTT.

The rearrangement uses TRBV11-2 and TRBJ2-2; maybe TRBD2 (6 bases). V lost 1 base and J lost 2, with 8 bases in between. Per the germline V gene, CDR1 is SGHAT and CDR2 is FQNNGV. This CDR3 has 15 residues. The CDR3 coding sequence is TGTGCCAGCAGCTTAGTAGCGGTTAACACCGGGGAGCTGTTTTTT. This encodes CASSLVAVNTGELFF. The full variable domain, with the rest looked up from reference TRBV11-2 and TRBJ2-2, is EAGVAQSPRYKIIEKRQSVAFWCNPISGHATLYWYQQILGQGPKLLIQFQNNGVVDDSQLPKDRFSAERLKGVDSTLKIQPAKLEDSAVYLCASSLVAVNTGELFFGEGSRLTVL.

The CDR3 nucleotides read TGCAGCGTTGTACTCCCTAGCGGGTCCTACAATGAGCAGTTCTTC. Translating gives CSVVLPSGSYNEQFF. The chain uses TRBV29-1 and TRBJ2-1, with 8 bases that match TRBD2. The CDR3 sequence is 15 residues long. The junction had 6 bases not matched to a gene; V was cut back by 4 bases and J by 1 base. CDR1 is SQVTM, CDR2 ANQGSEA, per germline.

Regarding this clone: Distinct nucleotide sequences in the sample also encode this CDR3. V and J are TRBV5-4 and TRBJ2-1; 8 nucleotides agree with TRBD1. The germline V gene has CDR1 SGHNT and CDR2 YYREEE (reference sequence). V gave up 4 bases and J gave up 4 bases; unmatched junction bases: 7. The CDR3 is 15 residues long. CDR3 DNA sequence: TGTGCCAGCAGCCCAGGGGGCGTGAAGTACAATGAGCAGTTCTTC. The encoded protein is CASSPGGVKYNEQFF.

V and J are TRBV2 and TRBJ2-7; 9 bases agree with TRBD1. V was clipped by 4 bases and J by 6 bases; unmatched bases: 4. CDR3 size: 13 residues. Per the germline V gene, CDR1 is SNHLY and CDR2 is FYNNEI. This chain's CDR3 is CASSGGTGTEQYF. The CDR3 nucleotides read TGTGCCAGCAGTGGGGGGACAGGGACCGAGCAGTACTTC.

V is TRBV9 and J is TRBJ2-3; TRBD2 matches at 8 bases. The CDR3 loop spans 15 amino acids. The germline CDR1 and CDR2 sequences are SGDLS and YYNGEE. The V and J ends lost 1 base and 1 base, in that order; junction bases with no gene match: 2. This chain's CDR3 is CASSVKAGGTDTQYF. The CDR3, as DNA: TGTGCCAGCAGCGTAAAAGCGGGGGGCACAGATACGCAGTATTTT.

This chain connects TRBV10-3 to TRBJ1-6, with no clear D. Germline V gives CDR1 ENHRY, CDR2 SYGVKD. V lost 4 bases and J lost 8, with 12 bases in between. There are 14 residues in the CDR3. CDR3 bases: TGTGCCATCAGTGTCACTACGGGTGATTCACCCCTCCACTTT. This codes for CAISVTTGDSPLHF.

A note on this clone: A junction boundary mismatches the germline segment, possibly from a read error. The chain couples TRBV7-2 to TRBJ2-1; weak D call: TRBD2 (5 bases). The CDR3 covers 17 residues. CDR1 SGHTA and CDR2 FQGNSA come from the germline V gene. DNA for the CDR3: TGTGCCAGCAACTTACACAGCGGTCAGAGCTCCTACAATGAGCAGTTCTTC. Its translation: CASNLHSGQSSYNEQFF.

The V gene is TRBV7-9, the J gene TRBJ1-5, with TRBD1 matching over 8 bases. V was clipped by 3 bases and J by 3 bases; unmatched bases: 1. Germline lookup yields CDR1 SEHNR and CDR2 FQNEAQ (reference sequence). This CDR3 is 14 amino acids long. CDR3: CASSLTGANQPQHF. CDR3 nucleotide sequence: TGTGCCAGCAGCTTGACAGGGGCCAATCAGCCCCAGCATTTT.

This clone was observed a single time. The rearrangement uses TRBV19 and TRBJ2-5; D possibly corresponds to TRBD1 (6 bases). Germline V gives CDR1 LNHDA, CDR2 SQIVND (reference sequence). Deletions cut 8 bases from V and 5 bases from J, with 12 bases between. The CDR3 consists of 12 residues. CDR3 DNA sequence: TGTGCCAGTGCACAGGGTCATGAGACCCAGTACTTC. Encoded protein: CASAQGHETQYF.

The V and J genes are TRBV7-9 and TRBJ2-1; D possibly corresponds to TRBD2 (6 bases). V lost 3 bases and J lost 8, with 17 bases in between. The CDR3 is 15 residues long. Germline assignment: CDR1 SEHNR and CDR2 FQNEAQ (reference sequence). The CDR3 sequence: CASSLGRGHWDEQFF. CDR3 DNA: TGTGCCAGCAGCTTGGGGCGGGGCCACTGGGATGAGCAGTTCTTC.

The genes are TRBV2 and TRBJ2-4, with a possible D match to TRBD1 (6 bases). The CDR3 has 15 amino acids. V was cut by 6 bases and J by 3 bases, with 15 bases left in between. Germline assignment: CDR1 SNHLY and CDR2 FYNNEI. CDR3 region: CASSTAGVVKNIQYF. The CDR3 nucleotides are TGTGCCAGCAGCACGGCAGGGGTGGTCAAAAACATTCAGTACTTC.

This clone has just one count. The J gene is TRBJ2-5, the V gene TRBV11-2; 8 bases are shared with TRBD2. The CDR3 runs 19 residues. CDR1 is SGHAT and CDR2 is FQNNGV in the germline V gene. The V and J ends lost 2 bases and 0 bases, in that order; junction bases with no gene match: 14. The CDR3 here is CASSLFPRGGKTYQETQYF. The CDR3 nucleotides are TGTGCCAGCAGCTTATTTCCCCGGGGGGGCAAAACATACCAAGAGACCCAGTACTTC.